This is a list of T cell receptor beta chains from one sample in a study of blood T cell repertoires in COVID-19. Clones were sequenced by immunoSEQ multiplex PCR, and TCRdb holds only the in-frame ones, with some missing. Among roughly 75,000 clones listed, 74% were seen once. The specimen was peripheral blood. These receptors were taken from a human donor with acute or convalescent COVID-19. The donor label of this sample is uncertain. Both conserved end residues are part of each CDR3. The order of the fields is J gene, V gene, clone size, CDR3 protein. Part of the rows lack a size; the others show once, few, many or a class for expanded clones.

TRBJ1-2,TRBV6-1,-,CASSEASLNRYGYTF
TRBJ2-4,TRBV11-2,few,CASSLGVGVIGIQYF
TRBJ2-2,TRBV5-5,-,CASSRGWSEAGELFF
TRBJ2-7,TRBV6-5,few,CASSPLYEQYF
TRBJ2-7,TRBV5-6,-,CASSFSGRVKEQYF
TRBJ2-5,TRBV10-3,-,CAISDDRGRKETQYF
TRBJ1-5,TRBV19,-,CASSIDRRGTSNQPQHF
TRBJ1-5,TRBV7-9,-,CASSLGTGDENQPQHF
TRBJ1-2,TRBV25-1,-,CASSGTGVHGYTF
TRBJ1-2,TRBV14,few,CASSQDWPGLGLYGYTF
TRBJ1-1,TRBV6-5,-,CASRVQAGRNTEAFF
TRBJ2-3,TRBV7-2,-,CASSWDRGDTQYF
TRBJ2-3,TRBV14,-,CASSQDAGTSGRAWTDTQYF
TRBJ2-1,TRBV2,once,CASRAAGASSDEQFF
TRBJ2-2,TRBV11-2,-,CASSLWASGNTGELFF
TRBJ1-1,TRBV19,-,CASSLRGNRGTEAFF
TRBJ1-4,TRBV5-4,few,CASSLTGGEKLFF
TRBJ1-5,TRBV6-1,-,CASSESGGRNQPQHF
TRBJ1-5,TRBV7-2,-,CASSLGGDQPQHF
TRBJ1-2,TRBV19,-,CASSGGTGAVNGYTF
TRBJ1-5,TRBV18,-,CASSPLKSDQPQHF
TRBJ2-7,TRBV11-3,once,CASSYPSPGQGYEQYF
TRBJ1-3,TRBV7-2,-,CASSLTPGRGDTIYF
TRBJ1-5,TRBV6-2/TRBV6-3,-,CASSWDRLGNQPQHF
TRBJ2-1,TRBV3-1/TRBV3-2,-,CASSQDRSGSFSYNEQFF
TRBJ1-5,TRBV29-1,-,CSVEGGEGSNQPQHF
TRBJ1-5,TRBV27,once,CASTFGGQPQHF
TRBJ2-5,TRBV28,-,CASSPPRTSGQETQYF
TRBJ1-5,TRBV13,-,CASSYRGSGGNQPQHF
TRBJ2-3,TRBV5-1,-,CASSRGGGNTDTQYF
TRBJ2-1,TRBV3-1/TRBV3-2,-,CASSQPGRGGRNEQFF
TRBJ2-7,TRBV4-1,-,CASSQVPRAGGAYEQYF
TRBJ2-7,TRBV28,-,CASGRLAGGVNEQYF
TRBJ1-2,TRBV6-5,-,CASSSQGITGYTF
TRBJ2-4,TRBV24-1,-,CATSERTGSRDIQYF
TRBJ1-5,TRBV6-5,few,CAIRRTRQNNQPQHF
TRBJ2-7,TRBV4-3,once,CASSQVQGYEQYF
TRBJ2-5,TRBV3-1/TRBV3-2,-,CASSQGFLAGGQETQYF
TRBJ1-1,TRBV10-3,-,CATRGTAGTEAFF
TRBJ2-7,TRBV5-5,once,CASSRASGIIYEQYF
TRBJ1-4,TRBV3-1/TRBV3-2,-,CASSQRAGGTNEKLFF
TRBJ2-7,TRBV30,few,CASMKGDFYEQYF
TRBJ1-2,TRBV30,-,CAWTPTGVPYGYTF
TRBJ2-1,TRBV4-2,-,CASSPGGGGLYNEQFF